Listed here is a single T cell receptor (beta chain). The antigen is unknown. These data come from a study of PD-1 blockade in classical Hodgkin lymphoma. All trial patients relapsed after autologous stem cell transplantation. Sequencing used immunoSEQ multiplex PCR; TCRdb keeps in-frame clones, though not all of them. The data hold some 39,000 clones, with roughly 86% observed a single time. V dropped 3 bases and J dropped 3 bases, with 16 bases sitting between them. The CDR3 spans 16 residues. The germline V gene has CDR1 SEHNR and CDR2 FQNEAQ (reference sequence). Whole-study results and caveats: Newly diagnosed patients and complete responders had comparable diversity at baseline.

The receptor's source is a human donor with classical Hodgkin lymphoma. Specimen: peripheral blood mononuclear cells (PBMCs), collected at baseline. The chain carries TRBV7-9 and TRBJ2-3; no clear D. The CDR3 region is CASSFSNGFSTDTQYF. As DNA, the CDR3 is TGTGCCAGCAGCTTCTCCAATGGTTTTTCGACAGATACGCAGTATTTT. The full variable domain, with the rest looked up from reference TRBV7-9 and TRBJ2-3, is DTGVSQNPRHKITKRGQNVTFRCDPISEHNRLYWYRQTLGQGPEFLTYFQNEAQLEKSRLLSDRFSAERPKGSFSTLEIQRTEQGDSAMYLCASSFSNGFSTDTQYFGPGTRLTVL.